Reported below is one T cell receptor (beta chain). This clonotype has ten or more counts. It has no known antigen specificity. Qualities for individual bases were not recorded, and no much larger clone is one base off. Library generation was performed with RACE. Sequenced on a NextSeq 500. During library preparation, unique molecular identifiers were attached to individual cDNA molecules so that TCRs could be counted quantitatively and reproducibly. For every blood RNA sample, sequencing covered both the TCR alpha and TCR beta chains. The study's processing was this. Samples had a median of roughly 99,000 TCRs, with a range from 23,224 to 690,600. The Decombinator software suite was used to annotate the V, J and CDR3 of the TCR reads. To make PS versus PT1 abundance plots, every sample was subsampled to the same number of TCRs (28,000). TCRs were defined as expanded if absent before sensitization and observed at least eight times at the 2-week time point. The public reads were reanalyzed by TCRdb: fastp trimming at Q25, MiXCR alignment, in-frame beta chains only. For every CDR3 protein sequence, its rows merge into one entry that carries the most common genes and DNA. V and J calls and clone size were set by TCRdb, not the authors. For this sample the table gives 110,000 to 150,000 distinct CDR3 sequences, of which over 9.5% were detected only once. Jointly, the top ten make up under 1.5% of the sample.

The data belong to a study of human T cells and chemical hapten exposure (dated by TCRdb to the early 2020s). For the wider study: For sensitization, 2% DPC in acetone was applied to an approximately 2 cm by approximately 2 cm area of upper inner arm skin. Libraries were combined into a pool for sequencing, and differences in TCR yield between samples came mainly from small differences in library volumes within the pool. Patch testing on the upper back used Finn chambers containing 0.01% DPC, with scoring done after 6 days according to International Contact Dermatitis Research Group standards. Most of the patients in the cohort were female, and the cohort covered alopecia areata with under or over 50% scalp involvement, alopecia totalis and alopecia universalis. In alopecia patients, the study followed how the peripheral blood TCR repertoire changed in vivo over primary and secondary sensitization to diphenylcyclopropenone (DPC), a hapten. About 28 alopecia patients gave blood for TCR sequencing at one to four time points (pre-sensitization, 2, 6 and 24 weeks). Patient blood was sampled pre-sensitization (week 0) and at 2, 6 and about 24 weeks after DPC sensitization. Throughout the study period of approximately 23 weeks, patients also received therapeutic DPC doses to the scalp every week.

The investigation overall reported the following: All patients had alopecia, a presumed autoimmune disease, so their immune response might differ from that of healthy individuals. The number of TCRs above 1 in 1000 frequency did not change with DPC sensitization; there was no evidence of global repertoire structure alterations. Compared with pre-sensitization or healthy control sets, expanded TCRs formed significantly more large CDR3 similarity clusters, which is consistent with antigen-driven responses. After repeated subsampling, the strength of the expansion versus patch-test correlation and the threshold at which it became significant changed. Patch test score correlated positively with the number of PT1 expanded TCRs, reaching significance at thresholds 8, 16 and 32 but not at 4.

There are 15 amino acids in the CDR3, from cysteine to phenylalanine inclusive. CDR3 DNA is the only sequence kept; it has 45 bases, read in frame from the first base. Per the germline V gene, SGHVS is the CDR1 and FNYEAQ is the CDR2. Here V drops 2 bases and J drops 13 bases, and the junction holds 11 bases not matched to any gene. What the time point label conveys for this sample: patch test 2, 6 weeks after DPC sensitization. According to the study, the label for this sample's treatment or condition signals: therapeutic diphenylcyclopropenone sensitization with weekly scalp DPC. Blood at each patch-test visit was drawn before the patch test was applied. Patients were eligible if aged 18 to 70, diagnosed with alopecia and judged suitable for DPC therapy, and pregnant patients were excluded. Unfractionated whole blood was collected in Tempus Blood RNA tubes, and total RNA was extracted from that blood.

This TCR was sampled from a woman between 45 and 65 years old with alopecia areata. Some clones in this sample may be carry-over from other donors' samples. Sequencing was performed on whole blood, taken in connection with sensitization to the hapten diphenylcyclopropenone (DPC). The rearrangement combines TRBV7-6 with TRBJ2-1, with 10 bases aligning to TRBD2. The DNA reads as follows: TGTGCCAGCAGCTTAAGGGGAGCGGGAGGGCCTTTTCAGTTCTTC. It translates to CASSLRGAGGPFQFF.